A selection of T cell receptor beta chains follows, all from one sample in a study of shared clonotypes between healthy human individuals. Repertoires were generated with immunoSEQ multiplex PCR, while TCRdb's copy carries only in-frame clones and drops some. The sample includes around 500,000 clones, 79% of them seen just once. The sample taken for sequencing was PBMCs. Receptor source: a woman between 40 and 50 years old in good health. Some clones in this sample may be carry-over from other donors' samples. Both conserved end residues are part of each CDR3. A D gene is named only where the DNA matches it firmly. Expanded clones get a size class; other rows say once, few or many, or leave the size out.

d_call,j_call,clone_size,v_call,cdr3_aa,cdr3_nt
.,TRBJ2-7,.,TRBV2,CASSDGSYEQYF,TGTGCCAGCAGTGACGGATCCTACGAGCAGTACTTC
.,TRBJ2-7,once,TRBV15,CATSRDPYSYEQYF,TGTGCCACCAGCAGAGATCCCTACTCCTACGAGCAGTACTTC
.,TRBJ2-7,.,TRBV29-1,CSVGGRGLYEQYF,TGCAGCGTTGGGGGGCGGGGACTCTACGAGCAGTACTTC
.,TRBJ2-7,.,TRBV5-4,CASTSARGSPEQYF,TGTGCCAGCACCTCCGCGCGTGGTAGCCCCGAGCAGTACTTC
.,TRBJ2-3,.,TRBV28,CASNRVGGSTDTQYF,TGTGCCAGCAATAGGGTTGGCGGAAGCACAGATACGCAGTATTTT
TRBD2,TRBJ2-1,.,TRBV5-4,CASSLKLAENEQFF,TGTGCCAGCAGCTTGAAACTAGCGGAGAATGAGCAGTTCTTC
.,TRBJ2-7,.,TRBV18,CASSPSEHGQYF,TGTGCCAGCTCACCATCCGAGCACGGGCAGTACTTC
TRBD2,TRBJ2-7,.,TRBV5-1,CASSSGTSGTYEQYF,TGCGCCAGCAGCAGCGGGACTAGCGGAACCTACGAGCAGTACTTC
.,TRBJ1-3,.,TRBV2,CASTSWPISGNTIYF,TGTGCCAGCACTAGCTGGCCCATCTCTGGAAACACCATATATTTT
.,TRBJ2-3,.,TRBV2,CASSREAPSTDTQYF,TGTGCCAGCAGCAGGGAGGCCCCTAGCACAGATACGCAGTATTTT
TRBD2,TRBJ2-7,.,TRBV7-9,CASSFSGSRLHEQYF,TGTGCCAGCAGCTTCAGCGGGAGTAGACTGCACGAGCAGTACTTC
.,TRBJ2-7,.,TRBV28,CASSFRPSHEQYF,TGTGCCAGCAGTTTTAGGCCCAGCCACGAGCAGTACTTC
TRBD1,TRBJ1-2,.,TRBV19,CASRTGGLHGYTF,TGTGCCAGTAGAACAGGGGGCCTTCATGGCTACACCTTC
.,TRBJ2-2,.,TRBV19,CASSNQVPTGELFF,TGTGCCAGTAGTAATCAGGTGCCAACCGGGGAGCTGTTTTTT
.,TRBJ2-1,.,TRBV7-2,CASSFLLPFSGPPNEQFF,TGTGCCAGCAGCTTCCTCCTTCCCTTTAGCGGTCCCCCCAATGAGCAGTTCTTC
.,TRBJ2-1,.,TRBV5-1,CASSLGSAGSPYNEQFF,TGCGCCAGCAGCTTGGGATCTGCGGGCAGCCCCTACAATGAGCAGTTCTTC
.,TRBJ2-7,.,TRBV28,CASSQWGALQYEQYF,TGTGCCAGCAGTCAATGGGGAGCCCTGCAATACGAGCAGTACTTC
TRBD1,TRBJ1-5,many,TRBV5-5,CASSFEGAFWNQPQHF,TGTGCCAGCAGCTTTGAGGGGGCATTCTGGAATCAGCCCCAGCATTTT
.,TRBJ1-1,.,TRBV10-3,CAITQGSLGYTEAFF,TGTGCCATCACCCAGGGATCACTAGGCTACACTGAAGCTTTCTTT
.,TRBJ2-3,.,TRBV4-1,CASSQVGQRRGTDTQYF,TGCGCCAGCAGCCAAGTAGGACAGCGTCGAGGCACAGATACGCAGTATTTT
.,TRBJ1-1,once,TRBV28,CASSFLAGDLAEAFF,TGTGCCAGCAGTTTTCTGGCAGGGGATTTGGCTGAAGCTTTCTTT
TRBD1,TRBJ1-2,few,TRBV4-1,CASTPTGTGFYGYTF,TGCGCCAGCACCCCGACCGGGACAGGGTTTTATGGCTACACCTTC
TRBD1,TRBJ2-2,.,TRBV7-2,CASSYRTGTGELFF,TGTGCCAGCAGCTACCGGACAGGCACCGGGGAGCTGTTTTTT
.,TRBJ2-2,.,TRBV7-3,CASGNGLNTGELFF,TGTGCCAGCGGGAACGGTTTGAACACCGGGGAGCTGTTTTTT
.,TRBJ2-7,once,TRBV9,CASSSGPQTYEQYF,TGTGCCAGCAGCTCGGGACCGCAAACCTACGAGCAGTACTTC
TRBD1,TRBJ2-1,.,TRBV10-3,CAISEGQGFNEQFF,TGTGCCATCAGTGAGGGACAGGGGTTCAATGAGCAGTTCTTC
TRBD2,TRBJ2-5,.,TRBV7-2,CASSQGGLAGGGTQYF,TGTGCCAGCAGCCAGGGTGGACTAGCGGGAGGGGGGACCCAGTACTTC
TRBD2,TRBJ2-7,.,TRBV5-4,CASSPGLAGNPQYF,TGTGCCAGCAGCCCGGGACTAGCGGGTAACCCCCAGTACTTC
TRBD1,TRBJ2-7,.,TRBV30,CAWTQGAYYEQYF,TGTGCCTGGACACAGGGGGCTTACTACGAGCAGTACTTC
.,TRBJ2-5,.,TRBV6-5,CASSYGRRLPQETQYF,TGTGCCAGCAGTTACGGTCGGAGACTACCCCAAGAGACCCAGTACTTC
TRBD1,TRBJ2-4,.,TRBV7-3,CASSPGTGVAKNIQYF,TGTGCCAGCAGCCCGGGGACAGGGGTGGCCAAAAACATTCAGTACTTC
.,TRBJ2-2,.,TRBV11-2,CASSRDMSGELFF,TGTGCCAGCAGCCGGGACATGTCGGGGGAGCTGTTTTTT
TRBD2,TRBJ2-7,.,TRBV11-2,CASSRSGVAGDAYEQYF,TGTGCCAGCAGCCGCAGCGGGGTAGCGGGAGACGCCTACGAGCAGTACTTC
.,TRBJ2-2,.,TRBV2,CASSGVRASATGELFF,TGTGCCAGCAGTGGGGTCCGGGCCTCAGCCACCGGGGAGCTGTTTTTT
.,TRBJ1-5,.,TRBV28,CASSQQGVGNQPQHF,TGTGCCAGCAGTCAACAGGGTGTTGGCAATCAGCCCCAGCATTTT
.,TRBJ1-4,.,TRBV7-9,CASSPRENGVDEKLFF,TGTGCCAGCAGCCCCCGGGAAAACGGAGTCGATGAAAAACTGTTTTTT
.,TRBJ2-5,.,TRBV10-3,CAISESAVTQYF,TGTGCCATCAGTGAGTCGGCTGTGACCCAGTACTTC
TRBD2,TRBJ2-1,.,TRBV7-2,CASSLAAGGPYNEQFF,TGTGCCAGCAGCTTAGCGGCGGGAGGGCCTTACAATGAGCAGTTCTTC
TRBD1,TRBJ2-7,.,TRBV6-5,CASRGTGYEQYF,TGTGCCAGCAGAGGGACAGGCTACGAGCAGTACTTC
TRBD2,TRBJ2-1,once,TRBV10-2,CASSEVTPGLAGGEQFF,TGCGCCAGCAGTGAGGTGACCCCGGGACTAGCGGGAGGTGAGCAGTTCTTC
.,TRBJ2-7,.,TRBV6-6,CASSYNPEINEQYF,TGTGCCAGCAGTTACAACCCGGAAATTAACGAGCAGTACTTC
TRBD1,TRBJ1-2,.,TRBV29-1,CSVEGTAQGPGYTF,TGCAGCGTTGAGGGGACAGCTCAGGGCCCTGGCTACACCTTC
.,TRBJ2-1,.,TRBV21-1,CASSKVTSGRDNEQFF,TGTGCCAGCAGCAAGGTAACTAGCGGGAGGGACAATGAGCAGTTCTTC
TRBD2,TRBJ2-7,once,TRBV7-9,CASSLTSGGYGQYF,TGTGCCAGCAGCCTAACTAGCGGCGGCTACGGGCAGTACTTC
TRBD2,TRBJ2-7,.,TRBV7-9,CASTIMGGSVTYEQYF,TGTGCCAGCACCATCATGGGGGGGAGCGTCACCTACGAGCAGTACTTC
TRBD2,TRBJ2-3,.,TRBV11-2,CASSLGTSSTSTDTQYF,TGTGCCAGCAGCTTAGGGACTAGCAGCACTAGCACAGATACGCAGTATTTT
.,TRBJ2-3,.,TRBV4-2,CASSQDSADTQYF,TGTGCCAGCAGCCAAGATTCGGCAGATACGCAGTATTTT
TRBD1,TRBJ1-2,.,TRBV30,CAIAGGGYTF,TGTGCCATCGCAGGGGGTGGCTACACCTTC
TRBD2,TRBJ2-1,.,TRBV11-2,CASSLLAGGFDEQFF,TGTGCCAGCAGCTTACTAGCGGGAGGTTTCGATGAGCAGTTCTTC
.,TRBJ2-7,.,TRBV7-2,CASSLGWPTGSLHLYEQYF,TGTGCCAGCAGCTTAGGATGGCCAACAGGGTCTCTCCACCTCTACGAGCAGTACTTC
.,TRBJ1-5,.,TRBV28,CASRLPGGLGNQPQHF,TGTGCCAGCAGGCTTCCGGGGGGCCTAGGCAATCAGCCCCAGCATTTT
.,TRBJ2-5,.,TRBV28,CASSPLGGTRETQYF,TGTGCCAGCAGTCCACTTGGGGGAACCCGAGAGACCCAGTACTTC
.,TRBJ2-2,.,TRBV5-5,CASSPWTANTGELFF,TGTGCCAGCAGCCCCTGGACAGCGAACACCGGGGAGCTGTTTTTT
.,TRBJ2-2,.,TRBV7-9,CASSFGRGTGELFF,TGTGCCAGCAGCTTCGGCAGGGGTACCGGGGAGCTGTTTTTT
TRBD1,TRBJ1-2,once,TRBV6-5,CASSSTSGTAYGYTF,TGTGCCAGCAGTTCGACCTCCGGGACAGCCTATGGCTACACCTTC
.,TRBJ2-1,.,TRBV19,CASSMGGGDEQFF,TGTGCCAGTAGTATGGGAGGAGGTGATGAGCAGTTCTTC
.,TRBJ2-1,.,TRBV7-8,CASSLVPSSYNEQFF,TGTGCCAGCAGCTTAGTCCCGAGCTCCTACAATGAGCAGTTCTTC
TRBD1,TRBJ2-3,.,TRBV7-8,CASSVGQGAQGTDTQYF,TGTGCCAGCAGCGTAGGACAGGGGGCGCAGGGAACAGATACGCAGTATTTT
TRBD2,TRBJ2-1,.,TRBV7-2,CASSLSIWGLAGRGEQFF,TGTGCCAGCAGCTTATCTATATGGGGTCTAGCGGGGCGGGGTGAGCAGTTCTTC